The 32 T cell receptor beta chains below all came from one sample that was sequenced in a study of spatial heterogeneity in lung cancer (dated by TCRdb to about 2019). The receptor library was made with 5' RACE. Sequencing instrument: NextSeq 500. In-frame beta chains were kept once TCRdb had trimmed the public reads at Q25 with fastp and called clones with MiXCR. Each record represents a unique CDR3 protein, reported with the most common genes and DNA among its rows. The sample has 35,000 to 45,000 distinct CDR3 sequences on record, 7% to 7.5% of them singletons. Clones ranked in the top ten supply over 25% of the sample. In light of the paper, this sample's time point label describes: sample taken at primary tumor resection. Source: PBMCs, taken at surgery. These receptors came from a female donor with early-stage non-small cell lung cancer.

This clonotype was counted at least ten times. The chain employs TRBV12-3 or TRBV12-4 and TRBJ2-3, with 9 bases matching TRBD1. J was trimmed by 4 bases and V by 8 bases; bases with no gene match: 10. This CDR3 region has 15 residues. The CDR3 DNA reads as TGTGCCAGCCATTCCGGGACAGGGTTTCCAGATACGCAGTATTTT. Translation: CASHSGTGFPDTQYF.

The CDR3 spells CATAGHRGYTF. The DNA for the CDR3 is TGTGCTACCGCGGGGCACCGGGGCTACACCTTC. The chain has TRBV28 and TRBJ1-2; the D gene is possibly TRBD1 (5 bases). The CDR3 runs 11 residues. Germline V gene sequence: CDR1 MDHEN, CDR2 SYDVKM.

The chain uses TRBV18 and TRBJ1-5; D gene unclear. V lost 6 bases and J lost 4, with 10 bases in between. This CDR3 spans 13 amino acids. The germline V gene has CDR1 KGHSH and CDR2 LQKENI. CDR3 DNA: TGTGCCAGCTCCCTCGACCTTAATCAGCCCCAGCATTTT. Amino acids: CASSLDLNQPQHF.

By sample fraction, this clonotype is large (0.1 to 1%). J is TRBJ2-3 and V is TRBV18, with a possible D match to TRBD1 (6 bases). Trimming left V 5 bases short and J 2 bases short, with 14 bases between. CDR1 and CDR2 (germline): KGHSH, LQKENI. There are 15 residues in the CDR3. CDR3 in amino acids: CASSLASGVTDTQYF. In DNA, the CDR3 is TGTGCCAGCTCATTAGCGTCAGGGGTCACAGATACGCAGTATTTT.

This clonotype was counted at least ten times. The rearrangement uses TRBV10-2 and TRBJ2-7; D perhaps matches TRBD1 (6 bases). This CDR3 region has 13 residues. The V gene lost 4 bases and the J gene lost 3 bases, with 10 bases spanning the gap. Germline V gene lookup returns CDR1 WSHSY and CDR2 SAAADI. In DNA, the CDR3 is TGCGCCAGCAGTGTGGGGACAATCTACGAGCAGTACTTC. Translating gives CASSVGTIYEQYF.

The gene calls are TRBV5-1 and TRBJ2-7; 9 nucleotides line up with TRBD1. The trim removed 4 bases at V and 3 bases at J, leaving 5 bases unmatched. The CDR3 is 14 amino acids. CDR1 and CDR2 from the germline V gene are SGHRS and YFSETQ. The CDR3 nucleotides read TGCGCCAGCAGCCTAGACAGGGGGAGCTACGAGCAGTACTTC. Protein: CASSLDRGSYEQYF.

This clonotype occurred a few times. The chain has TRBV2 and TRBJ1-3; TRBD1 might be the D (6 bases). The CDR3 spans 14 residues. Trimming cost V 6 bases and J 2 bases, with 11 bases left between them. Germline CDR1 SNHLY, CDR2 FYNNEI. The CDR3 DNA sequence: TGTGCCAGCAGGGGGGCAGGGGCTGGAAACACCATATATTTT. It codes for CASRGAGAGNTIYF.

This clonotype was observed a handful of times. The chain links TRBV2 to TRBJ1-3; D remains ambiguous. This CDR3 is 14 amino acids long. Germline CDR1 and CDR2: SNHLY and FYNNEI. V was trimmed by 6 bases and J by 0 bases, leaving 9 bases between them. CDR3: CASRASLSGNTIYF. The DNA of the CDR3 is TGTGCCAGCAGGGCCAGCCTCTCTGGAAACACCATATATTTT.

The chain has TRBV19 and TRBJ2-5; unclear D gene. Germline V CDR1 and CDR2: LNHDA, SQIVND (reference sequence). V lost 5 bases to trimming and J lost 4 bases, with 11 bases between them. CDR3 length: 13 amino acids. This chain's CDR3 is CASSRAQSETQYF. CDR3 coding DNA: TGTGCCAGTAGTCGGGCCCAATCAGAGACCCAGTACTTC.

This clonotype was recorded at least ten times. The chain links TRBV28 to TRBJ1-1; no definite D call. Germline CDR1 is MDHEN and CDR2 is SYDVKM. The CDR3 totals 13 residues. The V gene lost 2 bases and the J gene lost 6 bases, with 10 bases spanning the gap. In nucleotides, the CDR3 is TGTGCCAGCAGTTTAGGTTTGGTGCCTGAAGCTTTCTTT. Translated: CASSLGLVPEAFF.

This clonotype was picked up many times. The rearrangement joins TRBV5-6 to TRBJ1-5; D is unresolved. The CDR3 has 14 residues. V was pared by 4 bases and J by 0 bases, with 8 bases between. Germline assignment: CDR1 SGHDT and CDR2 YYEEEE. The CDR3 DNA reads TGTGCCAGCAGCACCCCCGGTAGCAATCAGCCCCAGCATTTT. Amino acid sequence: CASSTPGSNQPQHF.

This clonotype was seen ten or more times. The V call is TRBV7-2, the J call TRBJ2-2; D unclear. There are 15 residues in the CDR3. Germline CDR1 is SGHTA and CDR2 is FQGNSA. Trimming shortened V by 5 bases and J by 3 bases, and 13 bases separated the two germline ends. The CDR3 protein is CASSLSAMHTGELFF. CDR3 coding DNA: TGTGCCAGCAGCCTATCGGCCATGCACACCGGGGAGCTGTTTTTT.

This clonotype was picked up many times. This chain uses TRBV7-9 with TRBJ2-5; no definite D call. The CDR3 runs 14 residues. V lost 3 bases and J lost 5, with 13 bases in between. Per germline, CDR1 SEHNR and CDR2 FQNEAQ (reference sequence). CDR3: CASSFYSGFETQYF. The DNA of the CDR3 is TGTGCCAGCAGCTTTTACTCTGGATTTGAGACCCAGTACTTC. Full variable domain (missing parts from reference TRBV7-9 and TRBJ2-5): DTGVSQNPRHKITKRGQNVTFRCDPISEHNRLYWYRQTLGQGPEFLTYFQNEAQLEKSRLLSDRFSAERPKGSFSTLEIQRTEQGDSAMYLCASSFYSGFETQYFGPGTRLLVL.

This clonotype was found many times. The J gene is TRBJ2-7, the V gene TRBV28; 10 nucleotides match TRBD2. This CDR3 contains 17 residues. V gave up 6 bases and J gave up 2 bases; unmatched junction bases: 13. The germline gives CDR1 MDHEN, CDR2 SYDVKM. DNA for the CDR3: TGTGCCAGCAGGCAAACACCGGGACTAGCGATCACCTACGAGCAGTACTTC. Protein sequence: CASRQTPGLAITYEQYF. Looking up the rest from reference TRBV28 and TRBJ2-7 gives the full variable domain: DVKVTQSSRYLVKRTGEKVFLECVQDMDHENMFWYRQDPGLGLRLIYFSYDVKMKEKGDIPEGYSVSREKKERFSLILESASTNQTSMYLCASRQTPGLAITYEQYFGPGTRLTVT.

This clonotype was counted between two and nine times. The CDR3 loop reads CASRHFGQGFGQPQHF. The CDR3 region has the DNA TGTGCCAGCAGGCATTTTGGACAGGGCTTTGGACAGCCCCAGCATTTT. The V gene is TRBV6-1, the J gene TRBJ1-5; 8 bases line up with TRBD1. CDR3 length equals 16 residues. The junction had 14 bases not matched to a gene; V was cut back by 6 bases and J by 7 bases. The germline V gene has CDR1 MNHNS and CDR2 SASEGT.

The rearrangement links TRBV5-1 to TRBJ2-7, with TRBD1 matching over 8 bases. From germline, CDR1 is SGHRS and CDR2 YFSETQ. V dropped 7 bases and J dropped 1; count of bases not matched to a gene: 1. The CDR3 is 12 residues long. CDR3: CASGQGSYEQYF. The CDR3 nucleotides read TGCGCCAGCGGACAGGGTTCCTACGAGCAGTACTTC.

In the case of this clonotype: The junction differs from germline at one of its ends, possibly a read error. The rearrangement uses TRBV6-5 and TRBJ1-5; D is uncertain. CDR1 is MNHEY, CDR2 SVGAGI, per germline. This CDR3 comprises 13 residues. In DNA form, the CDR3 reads TGTGCCAGCAGGAGGGATTTCAATCAGCCCCGGCATTTT. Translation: CASRRDFNQPRHF.

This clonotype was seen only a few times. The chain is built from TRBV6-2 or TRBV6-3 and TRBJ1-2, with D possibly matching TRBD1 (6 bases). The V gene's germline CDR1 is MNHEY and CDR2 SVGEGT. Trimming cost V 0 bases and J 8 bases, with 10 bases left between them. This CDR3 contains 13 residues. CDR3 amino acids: CASSYSPGVGYTF. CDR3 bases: TGTGCCAGCAGTTACTCGCCAGGGGTCGGCTACACCTTC.

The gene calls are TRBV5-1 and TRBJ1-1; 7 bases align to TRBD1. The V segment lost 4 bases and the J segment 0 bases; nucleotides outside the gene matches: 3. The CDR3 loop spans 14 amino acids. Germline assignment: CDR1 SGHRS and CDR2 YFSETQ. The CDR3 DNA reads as TGCGCCAGCAGCGGCGGGACAGTGAACACTGAAGCTTTCTTT. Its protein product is CASSGGTVNTEAFF.

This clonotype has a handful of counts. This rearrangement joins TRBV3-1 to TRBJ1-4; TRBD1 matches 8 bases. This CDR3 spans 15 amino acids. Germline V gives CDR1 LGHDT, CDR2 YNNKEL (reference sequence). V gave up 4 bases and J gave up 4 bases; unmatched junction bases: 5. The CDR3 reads CASSPGTGSNEKLFF. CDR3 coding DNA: TGTGCCAGCAGCCCCGGGACAGGCAGTAATGAAAAACTGTTTTTT.

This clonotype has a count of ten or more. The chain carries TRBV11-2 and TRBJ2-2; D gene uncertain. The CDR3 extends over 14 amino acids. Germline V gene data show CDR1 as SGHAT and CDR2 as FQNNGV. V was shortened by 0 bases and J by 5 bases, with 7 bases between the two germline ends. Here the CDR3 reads CASSLDWRTGELFF. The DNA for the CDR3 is TGTGCCAGCAGCTTAGATTGGAGAACCGGGGAGCTGTTTTTT.

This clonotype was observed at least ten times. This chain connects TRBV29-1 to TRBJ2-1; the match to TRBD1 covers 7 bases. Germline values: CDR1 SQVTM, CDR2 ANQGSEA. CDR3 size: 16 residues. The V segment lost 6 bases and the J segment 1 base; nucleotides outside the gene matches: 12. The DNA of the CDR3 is TGCAGCGTAGGAGGTTTGACAGGGCTATCCTACAATGAGCAGTTCTTC. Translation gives CSVGGLTGLSYNEQFF.

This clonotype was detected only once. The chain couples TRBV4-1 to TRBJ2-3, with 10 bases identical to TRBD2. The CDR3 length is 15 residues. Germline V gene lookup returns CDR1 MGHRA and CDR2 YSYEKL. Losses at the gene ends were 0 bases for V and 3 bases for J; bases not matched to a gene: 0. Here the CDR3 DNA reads TGCGCCAGCAGCCAAGAACTAGCGGGGACAGATACGCAGTATTTT. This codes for CASSQELAGTDTQYF.

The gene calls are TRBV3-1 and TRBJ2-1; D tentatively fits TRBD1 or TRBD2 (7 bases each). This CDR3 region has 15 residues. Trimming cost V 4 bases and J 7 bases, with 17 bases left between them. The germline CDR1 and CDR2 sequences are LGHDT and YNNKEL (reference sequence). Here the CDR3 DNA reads TGTGCCAGCAGCCCCCCCAGGGGGGGTTGGAATGAGCAGTTCTTC. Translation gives CASSPPRGGWNEQFF.

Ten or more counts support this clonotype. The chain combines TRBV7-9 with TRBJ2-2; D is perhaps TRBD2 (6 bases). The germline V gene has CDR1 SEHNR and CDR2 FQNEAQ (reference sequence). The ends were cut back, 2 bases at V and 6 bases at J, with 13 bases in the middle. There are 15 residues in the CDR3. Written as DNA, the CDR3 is TGTGCCAGCAGCTTATCTGGGGGGATTCCCGGGGAGCTGTTTTTT. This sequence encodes CASSLSGGIPGELFF. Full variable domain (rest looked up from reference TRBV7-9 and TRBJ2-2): DTGVSQNPRHKITKRGQNVTFRCDPISEHNRLYWYRQTLGQGPEFLTYFQNEAQLEKSRLLSDRFSAERPKGSFSTLEIQRTEQGDSAMYLCASSLSGGIPGELFFGEGSRLTVL.

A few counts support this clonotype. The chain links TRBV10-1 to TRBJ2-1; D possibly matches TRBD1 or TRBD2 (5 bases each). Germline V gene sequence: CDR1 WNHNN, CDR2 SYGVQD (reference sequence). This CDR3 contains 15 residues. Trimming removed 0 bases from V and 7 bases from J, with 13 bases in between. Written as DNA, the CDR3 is TGCGCCAGCAGTGAGTCCCAAGGGACGGATAATGAGCAGTTCTTC. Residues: CASSESQGTDNEQFF.

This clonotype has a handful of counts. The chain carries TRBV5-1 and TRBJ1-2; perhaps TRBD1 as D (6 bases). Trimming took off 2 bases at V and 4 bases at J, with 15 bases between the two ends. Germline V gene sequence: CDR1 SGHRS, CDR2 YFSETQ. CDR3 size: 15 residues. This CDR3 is CASSFGTPGTYGYTF. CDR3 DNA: TGCGCCAGCAGCTTCGGGACACCAGGCACCTATGGCTACACCTTC.

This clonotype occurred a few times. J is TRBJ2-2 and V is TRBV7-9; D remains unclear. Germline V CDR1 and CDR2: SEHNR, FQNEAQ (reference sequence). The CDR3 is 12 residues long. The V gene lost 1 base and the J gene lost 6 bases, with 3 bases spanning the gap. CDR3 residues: CASSLVPGELFF. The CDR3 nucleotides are TGTGCCAGCAGCTTAGTACCCGGGGAGCTGTTTTTT. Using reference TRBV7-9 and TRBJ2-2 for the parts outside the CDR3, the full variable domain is DTGVSQNPRHKITKRGQNVTFRCDPISEHNRLYWYRQTLGQGPEFLTYFQNEAQLEKSRLLSDRFSAERPKGSFSTLEIQRTEQGDSAMYLCASSLVPGELFFGEGSRLTVL.

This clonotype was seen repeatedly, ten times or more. The CDR3 nucleotides are TGTGCCAGCAGCTCCACACGTTCTCTGAACAATGAGCAGTTCTTC. Residues: CASSSTRSLNNEQFF. The rearrangement uses TRBV7-2 and TRBJ2-1; D is uncertain. The CDR3 is made up of 15 amino acids. Germline V gene lookup returns CDR1 SGHTA and CDR2 FQGNSA. Between the trimmed V and J ends, which lost 4 bases and 5 bases, there was a span of 15 bases.

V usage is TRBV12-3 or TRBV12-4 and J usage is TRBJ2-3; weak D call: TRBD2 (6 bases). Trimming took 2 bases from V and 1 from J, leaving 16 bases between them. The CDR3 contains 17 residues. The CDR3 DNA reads TGTGCCAGCAGTTTAAGCGTCGCGGGGCCAGGCACAGATACGCAGTATTTT. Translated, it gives CASSLSVAGPGTDTQYF.

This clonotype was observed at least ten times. The CDR3 is CASSLTQGITEAFF. As DNA, the CDR3 is TGTGCCAGCAGCCTTACCCAGGGGATCACTGAAGCTTTCTTT. This sequence joins TRBV13 and TRBJ1-1, with D perhaps TRBD1 (6 bases). V was clipped by 5 bases and J by 4 bases, with 14 bases between them. From germline, CDR1 is PRHDT and CDR2 FYEKMQ (reference sequence). The CDR3 is 14 residues long.

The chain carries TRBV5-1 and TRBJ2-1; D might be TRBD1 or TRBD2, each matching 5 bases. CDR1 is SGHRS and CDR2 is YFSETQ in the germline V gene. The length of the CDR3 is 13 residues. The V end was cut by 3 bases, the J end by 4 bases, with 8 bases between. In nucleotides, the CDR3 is TGCGCCAGCAGCTGGGGACCATACAATGAGCAGTTCTTC. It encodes CASSWGPYNEQFF.